Described below is a single TCR beta chain sequence and its context. Its antigen remains unidentified. No base quality values were provided; no much bigger clone lies one nucleotide off. The data originate from a study of T-cell reconstitution after alpha-beta-depleted transplantation in children (TCRdb year 2016). General notes on the study: T-cell immune reconstitution after TCRalphabeta/CD19-depleted allogeneic hematopoietic cell transplantation in children was quantitatively tracked in the study by means of TCR repertoire profiling.

What the research found in general, with its limitations: The apparently early recovery of alphabetaT-cell counts about two months after transplant reportedly depended on only several hundred rapidly expanded clones that came from non-depleted graft cells. Over subsequent months, a decline in hyperexpanded clone frequencies was noted, and after one year, T-cell counts and TCRbeta diversity were mostly ascribed to newly produced T cells. In some patients, the high TCRbeta diversity seen at day 60 was put down to recipient T cells and intrathymic progenitors that had survived conditioning.

The V and J ends are trimmed by 3 bases and 3 bases, leaving 12 bases between them. The CDR3 contains 15 residues, cysteine and phenylalanine counted. Just CDR3 DNA is preserved here, 45 bases in frame from base 1. In the germline V gene, CDR1 corresponds to SGHRS and CDR2 to YFSETQ. The sample's treatment or condition label is to be understood as: allogeneic hematopoietic cell transplantation with graft depleted of TCRalphabeta T cells and CD19 B cells. Transplant recipients were children who received TCRalphabeta/CD19-depleted allogeneic hematopoietic cell grafts. Receptors were amplified or captured by PCR. TCRdb names Illumina HiSeq 2500 as the instrument used. TCR libraries were prepared with molecular barcoding, using unique molecular identifiers to normalize TCRbeta repertoire quantification. TCRdb reanalyzed the raw reads on its own, using fastp at Q25 for trimming and MiXCR for clone calling, and kept in-frame beta chains. For every CDR3 protein sequence, its rows merge into one entry that carries the most common genes and DNA. The sample table contains about 130,000 distinct CDR3 sequences; only one count was recorded for 8.5% to 10% of them. The top ten clonotypes cover 24% of the sample.

The sample here was PBMCs, mostly from graft donor cells, taken 180 days after TCRalphabeta/CD19-depleted stem cell transplant. This clonotype originated in a girl less than two years old who had a stem cell transplant for combined immunodeficiency, so the T cells may come from the graft donor. The chain couples TRBV5-1 to TRBJ2-2, with a tentative D call of TRBD1 or TRBD2, each matching 6 bases. The CDR3 protein is CASSSGQRDTGELFF. The DNA sequence is as follows: TGCGCCAGCAGCTCCGGACAGCGGGACACCGGGGAGCTGTTTTTT.